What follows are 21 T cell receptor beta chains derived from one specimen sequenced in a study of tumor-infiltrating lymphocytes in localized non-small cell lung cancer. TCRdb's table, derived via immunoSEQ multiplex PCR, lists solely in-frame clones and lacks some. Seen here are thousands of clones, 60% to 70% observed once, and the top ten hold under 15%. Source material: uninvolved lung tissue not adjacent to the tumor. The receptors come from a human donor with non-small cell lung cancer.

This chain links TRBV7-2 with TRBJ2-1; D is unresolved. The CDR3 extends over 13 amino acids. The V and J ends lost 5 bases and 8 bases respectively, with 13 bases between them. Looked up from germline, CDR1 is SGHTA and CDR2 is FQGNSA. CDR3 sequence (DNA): TGTGCCAGCAGCCCATTCCAGGAGTATGAGCAGTTCTTC. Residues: CASSPFQEYEQFF.

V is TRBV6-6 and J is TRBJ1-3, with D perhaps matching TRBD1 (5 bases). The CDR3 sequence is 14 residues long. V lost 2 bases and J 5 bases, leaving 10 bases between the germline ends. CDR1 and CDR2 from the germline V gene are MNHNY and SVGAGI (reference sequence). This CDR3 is CASSYRGERNTIYF. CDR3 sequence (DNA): TGTGCCAGCAGTTACAGGGGTGAAAGAAACACCATATATTTT.

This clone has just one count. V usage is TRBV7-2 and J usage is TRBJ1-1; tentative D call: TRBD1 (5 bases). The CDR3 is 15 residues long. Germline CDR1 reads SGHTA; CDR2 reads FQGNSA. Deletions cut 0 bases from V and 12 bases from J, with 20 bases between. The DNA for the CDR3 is TGTGCCAGCAGCTTAGCGCAATGGGGCCCCGGGGTATCTTTCTTT. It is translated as CASSLAQWGPGVSFF.

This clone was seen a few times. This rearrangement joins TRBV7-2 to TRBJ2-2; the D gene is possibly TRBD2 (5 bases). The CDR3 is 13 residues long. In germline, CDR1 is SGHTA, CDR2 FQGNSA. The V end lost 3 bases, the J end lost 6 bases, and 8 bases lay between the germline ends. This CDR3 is CASSFRGAGELFF. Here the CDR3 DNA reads TGTGCCAGCAGCTTCCGGGGAGCCGGGGAGCTGTTTTTT.

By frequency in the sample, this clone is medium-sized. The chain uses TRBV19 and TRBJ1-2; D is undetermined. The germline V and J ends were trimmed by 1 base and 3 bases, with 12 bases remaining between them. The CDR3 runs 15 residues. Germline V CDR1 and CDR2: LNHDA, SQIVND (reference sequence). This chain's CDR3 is CASSIGVFGDYGYTF. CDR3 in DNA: TGTGCCAGTAGTATAGGCGTCTTCGGGGACTATGGCTACACCTTC.

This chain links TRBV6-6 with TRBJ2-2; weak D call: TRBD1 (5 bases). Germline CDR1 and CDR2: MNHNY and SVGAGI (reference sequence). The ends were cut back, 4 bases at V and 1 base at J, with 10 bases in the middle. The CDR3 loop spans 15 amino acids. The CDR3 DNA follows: TGTGCCAGCAGTTCGAGGCAGGGGAACACCGGGGAGCTGTTTTTT. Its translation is CASSSRQGNTGELFF.

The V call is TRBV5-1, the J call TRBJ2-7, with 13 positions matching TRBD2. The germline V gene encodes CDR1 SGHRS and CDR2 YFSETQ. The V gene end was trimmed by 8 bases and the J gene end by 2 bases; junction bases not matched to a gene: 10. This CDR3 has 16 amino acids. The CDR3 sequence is CASRLAGGLIAYEQYF. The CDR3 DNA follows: TGCGCCAGTAGACTAGCGGGGGGCCTCATCGCCTACGAGCAGTACTTC.

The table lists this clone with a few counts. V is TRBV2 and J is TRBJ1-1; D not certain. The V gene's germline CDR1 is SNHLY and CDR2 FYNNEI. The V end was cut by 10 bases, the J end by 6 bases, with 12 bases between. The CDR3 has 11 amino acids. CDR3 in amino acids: CATYSGAEAFF. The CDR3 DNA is TGTGCCACCTACTCCGGGGCTGAAGCTTTCTTT.

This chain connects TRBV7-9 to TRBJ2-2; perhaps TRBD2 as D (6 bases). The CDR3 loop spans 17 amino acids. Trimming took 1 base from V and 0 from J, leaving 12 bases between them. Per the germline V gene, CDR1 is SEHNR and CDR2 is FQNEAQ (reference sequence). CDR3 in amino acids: CASSLVWASANTGELFF. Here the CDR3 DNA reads TGTGCCAGCAGCTTAGTCTGGGCTAGCGCGAACACCGGGGAGCTGTTTTTT.

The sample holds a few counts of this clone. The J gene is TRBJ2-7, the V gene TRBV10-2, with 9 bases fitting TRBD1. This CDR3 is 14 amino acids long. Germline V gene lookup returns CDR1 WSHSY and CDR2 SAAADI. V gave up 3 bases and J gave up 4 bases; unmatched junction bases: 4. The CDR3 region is CASSEVGQGYEQYF. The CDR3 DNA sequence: TGCGCCAGCAGTGAAGTGGGACAGGGTTACGAGCAGTACTTC.

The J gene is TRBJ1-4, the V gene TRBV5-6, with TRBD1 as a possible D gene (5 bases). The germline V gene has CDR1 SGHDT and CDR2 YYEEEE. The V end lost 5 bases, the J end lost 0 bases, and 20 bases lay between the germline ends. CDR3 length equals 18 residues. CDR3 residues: CASRWRTPRGATNEKLFF. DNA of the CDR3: TGTGCCAGCAGGTGGAGGACTCCCCGAGGGGCAACTAATGAAAAACTGTTTTTT.

The CDR3 nucleotides read TGTGCCAGCAGTTCCCGTAGGACTCTCAGCTCCTACGAGCAGTACTTC. Translated, it gives CASSSRRTLSSYEQYF. The V and J genes are TRBV5-6 and TRBJ2-7; D possibly corresponds to TRBD2 (5 bases). Trimming left V 5 bases short and J 0 bases short, with 18 bases between. In germline, CDR1 is SGHDT, CDR2 YYEEEE. This CDR3 has 16 residues.

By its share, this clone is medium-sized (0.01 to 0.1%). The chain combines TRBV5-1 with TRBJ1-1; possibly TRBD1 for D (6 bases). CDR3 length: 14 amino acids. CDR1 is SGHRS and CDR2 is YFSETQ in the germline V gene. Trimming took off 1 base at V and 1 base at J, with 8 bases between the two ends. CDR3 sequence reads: CASSLNRANTEAFF. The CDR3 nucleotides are TGCGCCAGCAGCTTGAACAGGGCGAACACTGAAGCTTTCTTT.

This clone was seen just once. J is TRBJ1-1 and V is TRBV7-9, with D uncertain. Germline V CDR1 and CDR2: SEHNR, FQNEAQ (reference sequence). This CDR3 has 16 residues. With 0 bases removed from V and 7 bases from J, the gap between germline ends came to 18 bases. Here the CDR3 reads CASSLAQAHFRDEAFF. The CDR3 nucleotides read TGTGCCAGCAGCTTAGCGCAGGCCCACTTCAGAGATGAAGCTTTCTTT.

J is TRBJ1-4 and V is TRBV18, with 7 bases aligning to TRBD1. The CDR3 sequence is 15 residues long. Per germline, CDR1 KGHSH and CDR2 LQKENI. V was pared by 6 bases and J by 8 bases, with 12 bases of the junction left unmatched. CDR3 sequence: CASSLGQAVEEKLFF. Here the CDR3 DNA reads TGTGCCAGCTCCCTTGGACAGGCAGTTGAGGAAAAACTGTTTTTT.

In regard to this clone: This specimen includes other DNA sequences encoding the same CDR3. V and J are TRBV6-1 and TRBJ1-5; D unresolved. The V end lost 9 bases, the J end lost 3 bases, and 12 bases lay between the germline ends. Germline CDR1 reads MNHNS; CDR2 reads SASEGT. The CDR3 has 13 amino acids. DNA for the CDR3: TGTGCCAGTAGGCAGGTCAACAATCAGCCCCAGCATTTT. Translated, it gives CASRQVNNQPQHF.

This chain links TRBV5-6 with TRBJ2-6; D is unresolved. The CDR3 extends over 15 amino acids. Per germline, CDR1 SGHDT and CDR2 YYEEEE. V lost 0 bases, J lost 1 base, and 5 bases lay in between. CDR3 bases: TGTGCCAGCAGCTTGGGTCGATCTGGGGCCAACGTCCTGACTTTC. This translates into CASSLGRSGANVLTF.

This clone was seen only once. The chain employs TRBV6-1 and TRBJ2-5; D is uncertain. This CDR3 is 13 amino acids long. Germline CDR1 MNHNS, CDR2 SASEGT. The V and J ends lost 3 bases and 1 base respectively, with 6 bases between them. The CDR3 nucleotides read TGTGCCAGCAGTGACCCAGCCCAAGAGACCCAGTACTTC. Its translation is CASSDPAQETQYF.

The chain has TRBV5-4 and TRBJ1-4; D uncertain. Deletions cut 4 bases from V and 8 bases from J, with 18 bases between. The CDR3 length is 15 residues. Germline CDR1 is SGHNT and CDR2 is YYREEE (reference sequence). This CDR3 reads CASSLFGLNPEKLFF. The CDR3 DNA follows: TGTGCCAGCAGCCTCTTTGGACTTAACCCCGAAAAACTGTTTTTT.

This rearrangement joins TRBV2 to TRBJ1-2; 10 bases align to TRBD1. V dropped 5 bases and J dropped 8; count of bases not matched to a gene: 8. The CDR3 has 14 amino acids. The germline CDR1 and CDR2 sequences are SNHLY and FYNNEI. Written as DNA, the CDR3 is TGTGCCAGCAGTTTCGACAGGGGGCTTTCCGGCTACACCTTC. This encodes CASSFDRGLSGYTF.

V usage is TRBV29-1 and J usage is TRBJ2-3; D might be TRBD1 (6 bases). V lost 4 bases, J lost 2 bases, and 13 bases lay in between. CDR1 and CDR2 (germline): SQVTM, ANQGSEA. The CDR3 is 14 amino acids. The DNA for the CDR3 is TGCAGCGTTGTAAAGGGGACATACACAGATACGCAGTATTTT. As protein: CSVVKGTYTDTQYF.